The next 21 T cell receptor beta chains were all read from a single sample in a study of blood T cell repertoires in COVID-19. The repertoire was sequenced with immunoSEQ multiplex PCR; TCRdb's copy has only in-frame clones and lacks some. Among about 220,000 clones listed, roughly 80% were seen once. Source material: PBMCs or T cells enriched from blood (not recorded which). Receptors originate from a middle-aged woman with acute COVID-19.

Remarks on this clone: The junction departs from germline at one end; a sequencing error may be responsible. The chain couples TRBV3-1 (or the pseudogene TRBV3-2) to TRBJ1-1; perhaps TRBD1 as D (6 bases). This CDR3 comprises 12 residues. Germline CDR1 reads LGHDT; CDR2 reads YNNKEL (reference sequence). DNA for the CDR3: TGTGCCAGCAGCCAACATGGGGGGGGCGCGATCTTT. Translating it yields CASSQHGGGAIF.

This clone was seen a handful of times. The chain combines TRBV27 with TRBJ2-2, with 10 bases fitting TRBD2. The CDR3 totals 18 residues. The V and J ends lost 2 bases and 1 base, in that order; junction bases with no gene match: 7. Per the germline V gene, CDR1 is MNHEY and CDR2 is SMNVEV (reference sequence). CDR3 loop: CASSLSPGLARNTGELFF. The CDR3 DNA is TGTGCCAGCAGTTTAAGCCCGGGACTAGCGAGGAACACCGGGGAGCTGTTTTTT.

The V gene is TRBV6-1, the J gene TRBJ2-3; D might be TRBD1 (6 bases). This CDR3 has 15 residues. The V end was cut by 0 bases, the J end by 3 bases, with 10 bases between. Germline V gives CDR1 MNHNS, CDR2 SASEGT. CDR3 sequence (DNA): TGTGCCAGCAGTGAAGCGGGGGCTATAACAGATACGCAGTATTTT. Translation gives CASSEAGAITDTQYF.

CDR3 sequence: CASSYRTSGYNEQFF. CDR3 in DNA: TGTGCCAGCAGTTACCGGACTAGCGGATACAATGAGCAGTTCTTC. The rearrangement uses TRBV6-2 or TRBV6-3 and TRBJ2-1; 10 bases line up with TRBD2. With V trimmed by 2 bases and J by 4 bases, 2 bases remained unmatched. This CDR3 has 15 residues. The V gene's germline CDR1 is MNHEY and CDR2 SVGEGT.

This chain links TRBV11-2 with TRBJ2-2; 8 bases map to TRBD1. This CDR3 is built from 16 residues. Germline lookup yields CDR1 SGHAT and CDR2 FQNNGV. V gave up 4 bases and J gave up 1 base; unmatched junction bases: 5. CDR3 loop: CASSSEDRGNTGELFF. In nucleotides, the CDR3 is TGTGCCAGCAGCTCCGAAGACAGGGGGAACACCGGGGAGCTGTTTTTT.

In its sample, this clone was seen once. The V call is TRBV21-1, the J call TRBJ2-6; the D segment call TRBD1 is taken from the table without a DNA check. TRBV21-1 is recorded as a pseudogene. The CDR3 length is 18 residues. The CDR3 DNA reads TGTGCCAGCAGCAAAGTGGGGGACAGGGGGTCTGGGGCCAACGTCCTGACTTTC. As protein: CASSKVGDRGSGANVLTF.

This clone is a singleton in its sample. The V and J genes are TRBV4-1 and TRBJ2-3; D is unresolved. V dropped 0 bases and J dropped 4 bases, with 8 bases sitting between them. CDR1 and CDR2 (germline): MGHRA, YSYEKL. This CDR3 spans 14 amino acids. CDR3 protein: CASSQDLFADTQYF. In nucleotides, the CDR3 is TGCGCCAGCAGCCAAGATCTTTTCGCAGATACGCAGTATTTT.

The J gene is TRBJ2-1, the V gene TRBV18; tentatively, D is TRBD2 (6 bases). Deletions cut 1 base from V and 7 bases from J, with 17 bases between. From germline, CDR1 is KGHSH and CDR2 LQKENI. This CDR3 comprises 16 residues. The CDR3 spells CASSPLPPGRENEQFF. CDR3 sequence (DNA): TGTGCCAGCTCACCACTCCCCCCGGGGCGGGAAAATGAGCAGTTCTTC.

J is TRBJ2-2 and V is TRBV5-4, with 7 nucleotides matching TRBD2. The CDR3 contains 12 residues. Germline CDR1 reads SGHNT; CDR2 reads YYREEE (reference sequence). Trimming cost V 5 bases and J 15 bases; bases outside gene matches: 10. The CDR3 loop is CASSSSRDYMFF. CDR3 DNA: TGTGCCAGCAGTAGTTCCCGGGACTATATGTTTTTT.

The chain employs TRBV13 and TRBJ1-6; 8 bases agree with TRBD1. The CDR3 is 16 residues long. Germline V lookup: CDR1 PRHDT, CDR2 FYEKMQ (reference sequence). The J segment lost 3 bases and the V segment lost 5 bases, leaving 6 bases of the junction unmatched. The CDR3 DNA is TGTGCCAGCAGCACCACGACAGGGGTCTATAATTCACCCCTCCACTTT. This gives the protein CASSTTTGVYNSPLHF.

As DNA, the CDR3 is TGTGCCAGCTCCCCCCTGGGAGCCGGTTATTCACCCCTCCACTTT. It yields the protein CASSPLGAGYSPLHF. The chain carries TRBV27 and TRBJ1-6; D unclear. This CDR3 region has 15 residues. Germline V gene data show CDR1 as MNHEY and CDR2 as SMNVEV (reference sequence). Deletions cut 8 bases from V and 8 bases from J, with 19 bases between.

Comment on this clone: One end of the junction is discordant with germline, which a read error may explain. The rearrangement uses TRBV14 and TRBJ2-2, with D possibly TRBD1 on 5 matching bases. Germline V gene lookup returns CDR1 SGHDN and CDR2 FVKESK. The CDR3 has 14 residues. This chain's CDR3 is CASSQDQGFGELFF. CDR3 bases: TGTGCCAGCAGTCAAGATCAGGGTTTCGGGGAGCTGTTTTTT.

For this clone: Other DNA sequences in the sample encode the same CDR3. The gene calls are TRBV7-3 and TRBJ1-5, with D maybe TRBD1 (6 bases). Germline CDR1 is SGHTA and CDR2 is FQGTGA. This CDR3 is built from 13 residues. V was clipped by 5 bases and J by 4 bases, with 9 bases between them. For the CDR3, the DNA is TGTGCCAGCAGCCCACAGGGAAATCAGCCCCAGCATTTT. This sequence encodes CASSPQGNQPQHF.

The chain joins TRBV12-3 or TRBV12-4 to TRBJ2-7; 9 positions match TRBD1. The CDR3 totals 13 residues. With 5 bases clipped from V and 5 bases from J, the junction kept 4 bases outside the gene matches. The chain's CDR3 is CASSHRGRDEQYF. The CDR3, as DNA: TGTGCCAGCAGTCACAGGGGGCGCGACGAGCAGTACTTC.

The gene calls are TRBV19 and TRBJ2-1; 11 nucleotides line up with TRBD2. This CDR3 is built from 16 residues. The V gene's germline CDR1 is LNHDA and CDR2 SQIVND (reference sequence). V trimming: 4 bases; J trimming: 10 bases; junction bases outside the gene matches: 12. The CDR3 DNA sequence: TGTGCCAGTAGTAGGGGGGGAACTAGCGGGAGCGGAGAGCAGTTCTTC. The encoded protein is CASSRGGTSGSGEQFF.

The chain recombines TRBV24-1 with TRBJ1-2; TRBD1 is a possible D gene (5 bases). The CDR3 runs to 16 residues. Trimming removed 0 bases at V and 0 bases at J, with 10 bases between. Per the germline V gene, CDR1 is KGHDR and CDR2 is SFDVKD. CDR3 amino acids: CATSDLPGTANYGYTF. The CDR3 nucleotides are TGTGCCACCAGTGATTTGCCCGGGACTGCTAACTATGGCTACACCTTC.

The V call is TRBV19, the J call TRBJ1-2, with D possibly being TRBD1 (5 bases). The CDR3 has 16 residues. V shed 0 bases and J shed 4 bases, with 15 bases lying between them. Per the germline V gene, CDR1 is LNHDA and CDR2 is SQIVND (reference sequence). CDR3 nucleotide sequence: TGTGCCAGTAGTATAGATCTTGGCAGGGCCAGCTATGGCTACACCTTC. Translating gives CASSIDLGRASYGYTF.

The chain links TRBV5-1 to TRBJ2-7, with a weak D call TRBD2 (5 bases). The V end lost 2 bases, the J end lost 3 bases, and 15 bases lay between the germline ends. In germline, CDR1 is SGHRS, CDR2 YFSETQ. The CDR3 is 15 residues long. CDR3 in amino acids: CASSLVGSGNYEQYF. The CDR3 DNA is TGCGCCAGCAGCTTAGTAGGGTCCGGGAACTACGAGCAGTACTTC.

V is TRBV7-9 and J is TRBJ2-1, with D possibly matching TRBD2 (6 bases). The V end was cut by 1 base, the J end by 8 bases, with 12 bases between. Germline CDR1 SEHNR, CDR2 FQNEAQ (reference sequence). The CDR3 extends over 14 amino acids. CDR3 sequence (DNA): TGTGCCAGCAGCTTAGTTAGCGGCACCCATGAGCAGTTCTTC. This codes for CASSLVSGTHEQFF. Full variable domain (outside the CDR3, taken from reference TRBV7-9 and TRBJ2-1): DTGVSQNPRHKITKRGQNVTFRCDPISEHNRLYWYRQTLGQGPEFLTYFQNEAQLEKSRLLSDRFSAERPKGSFSTLEIQRTEQGDSAMYLCASSLVSGTHEQFFGPGTRLTVL.

CDR3 bases: TGTGCCAGCAGCCCTAGGGAGGGACCGAACTATGGCTACACCTTC. Its protein is CASSPREGPNYGYTF. V usage is TRBV9 and J usage is TRBJ1-2; a weak D match, TRBD1 (5 bases). Trimming took 4 bases from V and 2 from J, leaving 15 bases between them. Germline values: CDR1 SGDLS, CDR2 YYNGEE. This CDR3 region has 15 residues.

V usage is TRBV28 and J usage is TRBJ1-6; tentatively, D is TRBD1 (6 bases). V was shortened by 6 bases and J by 10 bases, with 13 bases between the two germline ends. The germline V gene encodes CDR1 MDHEN and CDR2 SYDVKM. The CDR3 consists of 13 residues. Written as DNA, the CDR3 is TGTGCCAGCAGAGGGGGGGAATGGTCACCCCTCCACTTT. Protein: CASRGGEWSPLHF.